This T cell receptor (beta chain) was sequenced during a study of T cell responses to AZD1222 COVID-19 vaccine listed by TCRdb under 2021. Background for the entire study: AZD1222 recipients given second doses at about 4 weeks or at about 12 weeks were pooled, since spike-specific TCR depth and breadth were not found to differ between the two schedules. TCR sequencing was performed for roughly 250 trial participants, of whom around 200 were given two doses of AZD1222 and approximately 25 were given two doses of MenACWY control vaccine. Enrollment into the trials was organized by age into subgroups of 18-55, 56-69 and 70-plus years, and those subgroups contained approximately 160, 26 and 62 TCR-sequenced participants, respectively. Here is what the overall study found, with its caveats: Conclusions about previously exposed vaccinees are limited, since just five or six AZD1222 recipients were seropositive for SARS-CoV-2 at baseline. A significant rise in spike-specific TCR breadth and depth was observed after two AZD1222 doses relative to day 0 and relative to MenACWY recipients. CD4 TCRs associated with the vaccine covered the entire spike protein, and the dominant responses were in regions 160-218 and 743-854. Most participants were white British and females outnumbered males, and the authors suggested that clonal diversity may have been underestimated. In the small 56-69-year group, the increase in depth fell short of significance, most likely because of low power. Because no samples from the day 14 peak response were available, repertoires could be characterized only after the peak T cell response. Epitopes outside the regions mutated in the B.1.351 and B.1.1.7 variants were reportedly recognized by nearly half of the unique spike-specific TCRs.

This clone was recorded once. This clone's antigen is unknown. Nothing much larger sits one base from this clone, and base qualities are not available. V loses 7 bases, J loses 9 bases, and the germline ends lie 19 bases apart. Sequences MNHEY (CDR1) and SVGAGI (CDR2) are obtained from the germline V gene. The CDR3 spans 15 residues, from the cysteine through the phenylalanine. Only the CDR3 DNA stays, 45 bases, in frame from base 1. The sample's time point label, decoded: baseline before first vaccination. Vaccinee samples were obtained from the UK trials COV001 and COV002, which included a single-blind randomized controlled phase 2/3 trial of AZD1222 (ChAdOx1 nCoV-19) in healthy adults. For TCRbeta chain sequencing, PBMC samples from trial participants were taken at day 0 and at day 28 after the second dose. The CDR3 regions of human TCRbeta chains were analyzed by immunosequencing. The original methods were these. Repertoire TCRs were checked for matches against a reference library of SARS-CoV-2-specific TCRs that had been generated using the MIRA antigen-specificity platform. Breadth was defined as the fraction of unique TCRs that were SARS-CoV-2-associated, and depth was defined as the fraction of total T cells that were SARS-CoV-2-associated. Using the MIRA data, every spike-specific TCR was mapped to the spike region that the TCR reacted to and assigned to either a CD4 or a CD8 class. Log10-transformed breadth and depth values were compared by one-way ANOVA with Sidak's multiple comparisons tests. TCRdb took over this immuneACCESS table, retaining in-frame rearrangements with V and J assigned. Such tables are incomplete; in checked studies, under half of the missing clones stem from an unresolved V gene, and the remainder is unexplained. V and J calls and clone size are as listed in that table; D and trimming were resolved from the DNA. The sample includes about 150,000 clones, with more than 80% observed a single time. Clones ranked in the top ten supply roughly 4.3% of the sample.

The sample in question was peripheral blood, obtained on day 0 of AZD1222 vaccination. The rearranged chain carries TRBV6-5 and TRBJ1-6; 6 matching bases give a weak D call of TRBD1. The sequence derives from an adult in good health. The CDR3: CASNLNRAPGSPLHF. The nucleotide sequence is TGTGCCAGCAACCTCAACAGGGCCCCCGGTTCACCCCTCCACTTT.